This record covers a single T cell receptor (beta chain). The assay was immunoSEQ multiplex PCR, and TCRdb's table has in-frame clones only and misses some. The sample has around 140,000 clones; 84% are singletons. These data are taken from a study of blood T cell repertoires in COVID-19. For the study at large: Samples of COVID-19 (acute and convalescent) were obtained from the United States, Italy and Spain.

Sequencing was performed on peripheral blood. The sequence came from a man in his sixties with acute or convalescent COVID-19.

CDR3 residues: CASSIQQGTNYGYTF. The CDR3 nucleotides are TGTGCCAGTAGTATTCAACAGGGGACTAACTATGGCTACACCTTC. The chain couples TRBV19 to TRBJ1-2, with TRBD1 matching over 7 bases. Germline CDR1 is LNHDA and CDR2 is SQIVND (reference sequence). The CDR3 loop spans 15 amino acids. V shed 3 bases and J 0 bases; nucleotides not matched to a gene: 4.